These T cell receptor beta chains were read from a single sample in a study of cytomegalovirus exposure and HLA in healthy donors. Repertoires were generated with immunoSEQ multiplex PCR, while TCRdb's copy carries only in-frame clones and drops some. The sample consists of over 200,000 clones, around 78% of them appearing once. The sample taken for sequencing was PBMCs. Receptors originate from a woman under 30 in good health and CMV-seronegative. CDR3s include the opening cysteine and the closing phenylalanine or tryptophan. The D gene is left open where the match is weak. Part of the rows lack a size; the others show once, few, many or a class for expanded clones.

TRBV30	few	-	TRBJ1-5	TGTGCCTGGGGAAAGGGGGGGAATCAGCCCCAGCATTTT	CAWGKGGNQPQHF
TRBV7-9	-	TRBD1	TRBJ1-1	TGTGCCAGCAGCTTAGCGCGGGACAGGGCTGAAGCTTTCTTT	CASSLARDRAEAFF
TRBV2	-	-	TRBJ2-7	TGTGCCAGCAGTGAAGTGGTGTCGCCGGTCTACGAGCAGTACTTC	CASSEVVSPVYEQYF
TRBV6-1	-	TRBD1	TRBJ2-7	TGTGCCAGGCCTCGGGACAGGGAAACTTACGAGCAGTACTTC	CARPRDRETYEQYF
TRBV4-1	-	-	TRBJ1-1	TGCGCCAGCACCACCCCGAGGGGGGCTGCGACTGAAGCTTTCTTT	CASTTPRGAATEAFF
TRBV5-1	-	-	TRBJ1-1	TGCGCCAGCAGCTTCGCGGCAGGGAACACTGAAGCTTTCTTT	CASSFAAGNTEAFF
TRBV27	-	-	TRBJ2-3	TGTGCCAGCAGTCCGGAGGTGGGGACAGATACGCAGTATTTT	CASSPEVGTDTQYF
TRBV19	-	-	TRBJ2-3	TGTGCCAGTAGTATAGGGACTACTAGCACAGATACGCAGTATTTT	CASSIGTTSTDTQYF
TRBV30	-	-	TRBJ2-7	TGTGCCTGGACTCGCGCCGCGATCTCCTACGAGCAGTACTTC	CAWTRAAISYEQYF
TRBV27	-	-	TRBJ2-1	TGTGCCAGCAGTTTATCCCCTCGGCGGGGCACCTACAATGAGCAGTTCTTC	CASSLSPRRGTYNEQFF
TRBV5-1	once	TRBD2	TRBJ2-7	TGCGCCAGCAGCGATCGACTAGCGGGATCTTTAGGGTTCTACGAGCAGTACTTC	CASSDRLAGSLGFYEQYF
TRBV4-1	-	-	TRBJ2-7	TGCGCCAGCAGCCAAGTCCAGCTCACGGGCGAGCAGTACTTC	CASSQVQLTGEQYF
TRBV27	once	TRBD1	TRBJ2-7	TGTGCCAGCAGGCTCTCAGGGGGCGGGACCGAGCAGTACTTC	CASRLSGGGTEQYF
TRBV2	few	-	TRBJ1-4	TGTGCCAGCAATAGTAGGACAGAGAATGAAAAACTGTTTTTT	CASNSRTENEKLFF
TRBV19	-	-	TRBJ1-1	TGTGCCAGTAGCCCTGGCCCTCTTGAAGCTTTCTTT	CASSPGPLEAFF
TRBV30	-	-	TRBJ1-1	TGTGCCTGGAGGGAAACAATACAGAGGCTGAACACTGAAGCTTTCTTT	CAWRETIQRLNTEAFF
TRBV11-2	-	-	TRBJ2-5	TGTGCCAGCAGCCAATCGAGTAAGACCCAGTACTTC	CASSQSSKTQYF
TRBV5-1	few	-	TRBJ1-2	TGCGCCAGCAGCCCTAGTGGGACTACGTATGGCTACACCTTC	CASSPSGTTYGYTF
TRBV18	-	-	TRBJ2-1	TGTGCCAGCTCACCACAAACTGGTAACAATGAGCAGTTCTTC	CASSPQTGNNEQFF